This T cell receptor (beta chain) was sequenced during a study of blood T cell repertoires in COVID-19. Study details: The study drew acute and convalescent COVID-19 samples from the United States, Italy and Spain.

In the authors' methods: Amplified reference gene primers provided the basis for estimating nucleated cell counts. The table came from immunoSEQ multiplex PCR; TCRdb's copy has only in-frame clones and leaves some out. That table gives V, J and clone size, and the DNA gave D and trimming. Of over 85,000 clones in the sample, around 88% were seen once. The V segment lost 8 bases and the J segment 3 bases; nucleotides outside the gene matches: 10. The CDR3 is made up of 15 amino acids. Germline values: CDR1 LNHNV, CDR2 YYDKDF (reference sequence). The TCR originated in a woman of 80 years or more with acute or convalescent COVID-19. The chain uses TRBV15 and TRBJ2-1; the match to TRBD2 covers 7 bases. Sequenced input: peripheral blood. CDR3 sequence: CATHLAGESYNEQFF. For the CDR3, the DNA is TGTGCCACCCATCTGGCGGGGGAGAGCTACAATGAGCAGTTCTTC. Supplemented by reference TRBV15 and TRBJ2-1, the full variable domain reads DAMVIQNPRYQVTQFGKPVTLSCSQTLNHNVMYWYQQKSSQAPKLLFHYYDKDFNNEADTPDNFQSRRPNTSFCFLDIRSPGLGDTAMYLCATHLAGESYNEQFFGPGTRLTVL.